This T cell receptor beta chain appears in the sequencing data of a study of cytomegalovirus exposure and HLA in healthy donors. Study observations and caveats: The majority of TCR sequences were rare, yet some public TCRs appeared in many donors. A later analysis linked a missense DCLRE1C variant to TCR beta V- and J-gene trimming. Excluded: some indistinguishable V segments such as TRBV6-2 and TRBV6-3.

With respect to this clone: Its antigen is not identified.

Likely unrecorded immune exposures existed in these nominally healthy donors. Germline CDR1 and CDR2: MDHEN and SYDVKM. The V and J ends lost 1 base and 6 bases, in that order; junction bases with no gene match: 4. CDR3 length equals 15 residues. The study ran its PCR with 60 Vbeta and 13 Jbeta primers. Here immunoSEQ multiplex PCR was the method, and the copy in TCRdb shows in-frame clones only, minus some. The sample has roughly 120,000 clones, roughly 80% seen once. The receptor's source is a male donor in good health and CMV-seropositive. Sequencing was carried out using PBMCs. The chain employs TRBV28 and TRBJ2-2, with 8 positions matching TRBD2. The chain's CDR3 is CASSLFGLAAGELFF. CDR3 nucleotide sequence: TGTGCCAGCAGTTTATTTGGACTAGCCGCCGGGGAGCTGTTTTTT.